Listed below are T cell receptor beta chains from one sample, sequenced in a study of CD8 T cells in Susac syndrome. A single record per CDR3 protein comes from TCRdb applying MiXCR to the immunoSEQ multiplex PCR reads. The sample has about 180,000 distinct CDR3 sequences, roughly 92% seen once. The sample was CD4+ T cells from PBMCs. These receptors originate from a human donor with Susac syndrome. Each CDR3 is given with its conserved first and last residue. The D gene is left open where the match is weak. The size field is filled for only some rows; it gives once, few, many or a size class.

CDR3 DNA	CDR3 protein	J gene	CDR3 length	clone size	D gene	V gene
TGTGCCAGCAGCCCTTGGGGTTTTCAGGAAAAACTGTTTTTT	CASSPWGFQEKLFF	TRBJ1-4	14	-	-	TRBV25-1
TGTGCCAGCAGTCCGGGACCGATGAACACTGAAGCTTTCTTT	CASSPGPMNTEAFF	TRBJ1-1	14	-	-	TRBV6-1
TGTGCCAGCAGCCGCGGGGGATTGGGGGAGACCCAGTACTTC	CASSRGGLGETQYF	TRBJ2-5	14	-	TRBD2	TRBV7-8
TGTGCCTGGAGGCGGGCAAGCTCCTACAATGAGCAGTTCTTC	CAWRRASSYNEQFF	TRBJ2-1	14	-	-	TRBV30
TGTGCCAGCAGCCAAGCCGCTGACTTCACAGATACGCAGTATTTT	CASSQAADFTDTQYF	TRBJ2-3	15	once	-	TRBV4-2
TGCAGTGCTAGCCCCCTTGCCGGACTTGGCACAGATACGCAGTATTTT	CSASPLAGLGTDTQYF	TRBJ2-3	16	-	-	TRBV20-1
TGTGCCACCAGCAGAGAGGTCGGCGGGGTGGGAGAGACCCAGTACTTC	CATSREVGGVGETQYF	TRBJ2-5	16	-	-	TRBV15
TGTGCCAGCAGCTTAGGTGGTCCTTCGAACACCGGGGAGCTGTTTTTT	CASSLGGPSNTGELFF	TRBJ2-2	16	-	-	TRBV7-6
TGTGCCTGGAGTGTTTGGGGGGCTGGGGCCAACGTCCTGACTTTC	CAWSVWGAGANVLTF	TRBJ2-6	15	-	-	TRBV30
TGTGCCAGCAGCTTAATTGGAACTAGCGGGAGGAACACCGGGGAGCTGTTTTTT	CASSLIGTSGRNTGELFF	TRBJ2-2	18	-	TRBD2	TRBV7-3
TGTGCCAGTACCTGGGGGGATAAGGATAATTCACCCCTCCACTTT	CASTWGDKDNSPLHF	TRBJ1-6	15	-	-	TRBV19
TGCGCCAGCAGCCAAGATCGGGGGTTATCCTACGAGCAGTACTTC	CASSQDRGLSYEQYF	TRBJ2-7	15	few	-	TRBV4-3
TGCAGTGCTCGGACAGGGAACACCGGGGAGCTGTTTTTT	CSARTGNTGELFF	TRBJ2-2	13	few	TRBD1	TRBV20-1
TGTGCCATCAGTGAGGCAGAGACCCAGTACTTC	CAISEAETQYF	TRBJ2-5	11	-	-	TRBV10-3
TGCGCCAGCAGCGATCCGGGACAGTCATACAATGAGCAGTTCTTC	CASSDPGQSYNEQFF	TRBJ2-1	15	-	TRBD1	TRBV5-1
TGTGCCAGCAGCCTTAGGGGGACCCAAGAGACCCAGTACTTC	CASSLRGTQETQYF	TRBJ2-5	14	-	-	TRBV9
TGTGCCATCAGTGCCGGGACTGAAGCTTTCTTT	CAISAGTEAFF	TRBJ1-1	11	few	-	TRBV10-3
TGTGCCAGCAGCCAAAGGTTCAACACCTTC	CASSQRFNTF	TRBJ1-2	10	-	-	TRBV3-1
TGTGCCAGCCATGGGTCGAAGAACACTGAAGCTTTCTTT	CASHGSKNTEAFF	TRBJ1-1	13	-	-	TRBV19
TGTGCCAGCAGCTTAGTCCGGGCCAGCGGGGGATTATACACCGGGGAGCTGTTTTTT	CASSLVRASGGLYTGELFF	TRBJ2-2	19	-	TRBD2	TRBV7-2
TGCAGTTCACCCCCGGCGGAGACCCAGTACTTC	CSSPPAETQYF	TRBJ2-5	11	-	-	TRBV20-1
TGTGCCAGCAGTTATAGCCCCTCCGGGCCCCAGCATTTT	CASSYSPSGPQHF	TRBJ1-5	13	-	-	TRBV6-5
TGCAGTGCTACCGGGACTAGCGGGGCCTCAGATACGCAGTATTTT	CSATGTSGASDTQYF	TRBJ2-3	15	-	TRBD2	TRBV20-1
TGCGCCAGCAGTGAGGTGACCCATTACAGGGGGCCTCAGCCCCAGCATTTT	CASSEVTHYRGPQPQHF	TRBJ1-5	17	-	TRBD1	TRBV10-2
TGTGCCAGCGGGGGGGACAGACCTAACTATGGCTACACCTTC	CASGGDRPNYGYTF	TRBJ1-2	14	-	TRBD1	TRBV2
TGTGCCAGCAGCTTCAACAGGGGCAATCAGCCCCAGCATTTT	CASSFNRGNQPQHF	TRBJ1-5	14	once	-	TRBV7-8
TGTGCCAGCAGCTTAGGGATGGGAAAAAACATTCAGTACTTC	CASSLGMGKNIQYF	TRBJ2-4	14	-	-	TRBV11-1
TGTGCCAGCAGCCTCCAGGGACAGGGTGTCGGGACCCTCCACTTT	CASSLQGQGVGTLHF	TRBJ1-6	15	once	TRBD1	TRBV7-2
TGCAGTGCTCAGACCGGTTTTAGCTATGGCTACACCTTC	CSAQTGFSYGYTF	TRBJ1-2	13	-	-	TRBV20-1
TGCAGGTTCCGGCGGGGACGGGAGACTGAAGCTTTCTTT	CRFRRGRETEAFF	TRBJ1-1	13	-	-	TRBV29-1
TGTGCCAGCAGCTTACAGGGCAATCAGCCCCAGCATTTT	CASSLQGNQPQHF	TRBJ1-5	13	few	-	TRBV6-2/TRBV6-3
TGTGCCAGCAGCGTACCCTCAGGCGGGAACGCGGGCTACACCTTC	CASSVPSGGNAGYTF	TRBJ1-2	15	-	-	TRBV7-2
TGCAGTGCTACCGAATTGGGGCAGCCCCAGCATTTT	CSATELGQPQHF	TRBJ1-5	12	-	-	TRBV20-1
TGTGCCAGCACCAGGGAGGGCATGAACACTGAAGCTTTCTTT	CASTREGMNTEAFF	TRBJ1-1	14	-	-	TRBV6-2/TRBV6-3
TGCGCCAGCAGCTTGGGACAAGAAGAGACCCAGTACTTC	CASSLGQEETQYF	TRBJ2-5	13	-	-	TRBV5-1
TGTGCCAGCAGCCCAGGACTCACATCGCAGAACAATGAGCAGTTCTTC	CASSPGLTSQNNEQFF	TRBJ2-1	16	-	-	TRBV11-1
TGTGCCATACCCTACCAGGGGGCGTATAATTCACCCCTCCACTTT	CAIPYQGAYNSPLHF	TRBJ1-6	15	-	TRBD1	TRBV2
TGCAGCGTTGTTTCGACAGGCGGAATCTACGAGCAGTACTTC	CSVVSTGGIYEQYF	TRBJ2-7	14	-	-	TRBV29-1